This entry lists 16 T cell receptor beta chains sequenced from one sample in a study of Graves' ophthalmopathy and Graves' hyperthyroidism. TCR beta CDR3 amplification used RNA transcripts. Following a first-round RT-PCR that used HTBI primers, a second-round multiplex PCR was carried out. TCRdb re-analysed the multiplex PCR reads in MiXCR, keeping a single row per CDR3 protein. Found here are some 1.1 million distinct CDR3 sequences, 36% of them singletons; the top ten hold 11%. The source material was peripheral blood or thyroid tissue (not recorded which). Receptor source: an adult man with Graves' hyperthyroidism.

The V and J genes are TRBV7-2 and TRBJ2-3; TRBD1 matches 8 bases. The CDR3 sequence is 15 residues long. The V segment lost 5 bases and the J segment 3 bases; nucleotides outside the gene matches: 7. Germline assignment: CDR1 SGHTA and CDR2 FQGNSA. The CDR3 DNA reads TGTGCCAGCAGCGCGGACAGGGTAGTTACAGATACGCAGTATTTT. The encoded protein is CASSADRVVTDTQYF.

There are many counts of this clonotype. V gene TRBV7-8 combines with J gene TRBJ2-7; D might be TRBD2 (5 bases). The CDR3 covers 11 residues. Germline-derived CDR1 and CDR2 are SGHVS and FQNEAQ. Between the trimmed V and J ends, which lost 1 base and 12 bases, there was a span of 10 bases. The CDR3, as DNA: TGTGCCAGCAGCTTAGGCCTAGCCCCGTACTTC. Its translation: CASSLGLAPYF.

Remarks on this clonotype: One end of the junction varies from germline; a read error may be responsible. This chain connects TRBV19 to TRBJ1-5; D is possibly TRBD1 (6 bases). CDR3 size: 13 residues. Looked up from germline, CDR1 is LNHDA and CDR2 is SQIVND (reference sequence). The CDR3 reads CASIIRGDQPQHF. The CDR3 nucleotides read TGTGCCAGTATTATAAGGGGGGATCAGCCCCAGCATTTT. The full variable domain, its missing parts supplied by reference TRBV19 and TRBJ1-5, is DGGITQSPKYLFRKEGQNVTLSCEQNLNHDAMYWYRQDPGQGLRLIYYSQIVNDFQKGDIAEGYSVSREKKESFPLTVTSAQKNPTAFYLCASIIRGDQPQHFGDGTRLSIL.

This clonotype was seen once. The rearrangement links TRBV6-6 to TRBJ2-7; tentatively, D is TRBD1 (5 bases). Trimming took 0 bases from V and 4 from J, leaving 10 bases between them. The CDR3 has 14 residues. Germline V lookup: CDR1 MNHNY, CDR2 SVGAGI (reference sequence). CDR3 protein: CASSYSGKGYEQYF. The CDR3 nucleotides read TGTGCCAGCAGTTACTCGGGGAAGGGGTACGAGCAGTACTTC.

The gene calls are TRBV10-3 and TRBJ1-6; weak D call: TRBD1 (6 bases). The germline V and J ends were trimmed by 6 bases and 6 bases, with 9 bases remaining between them. This CDR3 spans 13 amino acids. Germline V gives CDR1 ENHRY, CDR2 SYGVKD. The CDR3 is CAIRQGRNSPLHF. CDR3 DNA sequence: TGTGCCATCAGACAGGGACGTAATTCACCCCTCCACTTT.

This clonotype has a count of ten or more. The chain is built from TRBV25-1 and TRBJ1-2; TRBD1 matches 9 bases. The CDR3 contains 15 residues. The J segment lost 2 bases and the V segment lost 6 bases, leaving 7 bases of the junction unmatched. The germline gives CDR1 MGHDK, CDR2 SYGVNS. Written as DNA, the CDR3 is TGTGCCAGCAGATCGACCGGGACAGGGAACTATGGCTACACCTTC. Amino acid sequence: CASRSTGTGNYGYTF.

The sample holds many counts of this clonotype. The chain uses TRBV7-9 and TRBJ1-1; tentatively, D is TRBD1 (5 bases). The CDR3 is 14 amino acids. Germline-derived CDR1 and CDR2 are SEHNR and FQNEAQ (reference sequence). V was clipped by 5 bases and J by 8 bases, with 18 bases between them. Here the CDR3 DNA reads TGTGCCAGCAGCCCCCTGGGCGGGGACCCCGAAGCTTTCTTT. Protein sequence: CASSPLGGDPEAFF.

V usage is TRBV6-5 and J usage is TRBJ1-5; D unresolved. Between the trimmed V and J ends, which lost 7 bases and 8 bases, there was a span of 12 bases. Looked up from germline, CDR1 is MNHEY and CDR2 is SVGAGI. The CDR3 extends over 12 amino acids. The chain's CDR3 is CASTNSGEPQHF. The DNA for the CDR3 is TGTGCCAGCACCAACTCGGGCGAGCCCCAGCATTTT.

Ten or more counts support this clonotype. The chain combines TRBV10-3 with TRBJ1-3, with TRBD1 matching 7 bases. There are 12 residues in the CDR3. V lost 9 bases, J lost 4 bases, and 3 bases stayed unmatched. Germline CDR1 ENHRY, CDR2 SYGVKD. DNA for the CDR3: TGTGCCATAGGGACAGAGGGAAACACCATATATTTT. This sequence encodes CAIGTEGNTIYF.

This clonotype was counted only a few times. One end of the junction does not line up with germline, which may come from a read error. The chain combines TRBV10-2 with TRBJ1-5; D is unresolved. The CDR3 runs to 14 residues. The germline V gene has CDR1 WSHSY and CDR2 SAAADI. This chain's CDR3 is CASSENRNNQPQHF. The CDR3 DNA sequence: TGTGCCAGCAGTGAAAATCGGAACAATCAGCCCCAGCATTTT.

This clonotype was counted only a few times. CDR3 DNA: TGTGCCATCAGTGAGAGGACAGTCTCAACCTACGAGCAGTACTTC. This encodes CAISERTVSTYEQYF. The V gene is TRBV10-3, the J gene TRBJ2-7, with D perhaps matching TRBD1 (6 bases). CDR1 and CDR2 from the germline V gene are ENHRY and SYGVKD. V was pared by 2 bases and J by 2 bases, with 13 bases between. CDR3 size: 15 residues.

At least ten counts were recorded for this clonotype. The CDR3 loop is CSARSGGRQETQYF. CDR3 in DNA: TGCAGTGCTAGATCCGGGGGCCGACAAGAGACCCAGTACTTC. V usage is TRBV20-1 and J usage is TRBJ2-5; D is possibly TRBD1 or TRBD2 (6 bases each). Germline CDR1 DFQATT, CDR2 SNEGSKA (reference sequence). CDR3 length: 14 amino acids. V gave up 2 bases and J gave up 2 bases, with 12 bases separating them.

CDR3 bases: TGTGCCAGCAGTTTAGCGGGGCCGGATCAAGCCAACACTGAAGCTTTCTTT. Protein product: CASSLAGPDQANTEAFF. This chain links TRBV25-1 with TRBJ1-1; D is possibly TRBD1 (5 bases). CDR3 length equals 17 residues. V lost 5 bases to trimming and J lost 2 bases, with 21 bases between them. Germline CDR1 and CDR2: MGHDK and SYGVNS.

Comment on this clonotype: A much larger clonotype is one base distant, so this may be a read error. The chain links TRBV10-3 to TRBJ2-7; a possible D gene is TRBD1 (6 bases). V lost 8 bases and J lost 0, with 14 bases in between. CDR3 length equals 14 residues. Germline V CDR1 and CDR2: ENHRY, SYGVKD. The CDR3 spells CAIAPGQNSYEQYF. CDR3 DNA sequence: TGTGCCATCGCCCCGGGACAAAACTCCTACGAGCAGTACTTC.

J is TRBJ2-7 and V is TRBV13, with D perhaps matching TRBD2 (6 bases). The CDR3 length is 14 residues. The V gene lost 5 bases and the J gene lost 6 bases, with 17 bases spanning the gap. Germline V gene lookup returns CDR1 PRHDT and CDR2 FYEKMQ (reference sequence). DNA of the CDR3: TGTGCCAGCAGCGTCGGGGACTCGAAGGCCGAGCAGTACTTC. It specifies CASSVGDSKAEQYF.

As to this clonotype: It may be a read error: a sequence one base away is much more abundant. The V gene is TRBV6-5, the J gene TRBJ1-6; unclear D gene. The V gene lost 7 bases and the J gene lost 2 bases, with 9 bases spanning the gap. The CDR3 sequence is 14 residues long. Germline V CDR1 and CDR2: MNHEY, SVGAGI. CDR3 protein: CASMGGTYNSPLHF. The CDR3, as DNA: TGTGCCAGCATGGGTGGGACCTATAATTCACCCCTCCACTTT.